Presented here are 13 T cell receptor beta chains from one specimen sequenced in a study of blood T cell repertoires in COVID-19. Profiling relied on immunoSEQ multiplex PCR, and the TCRdb table lists in-frame clones only, not all of them. The sample carries 250,000 to 350,000 clones, roughly 90% recorded once. The sample consisted of peripheral blood. The receptor source for this set is a woman in her forties or fifties with active or convalescent COVID-19.

V usage is TRBV7-9 and J usage is TRBJ1-2; unclear D gene. Trimming pared 2 bases from V and 5 bases from J, leaving 9 bases between. Germline V gene data show CDR1 as SEHNR and CDR2 as FQNEAQ (reference sequence). The CDR3 consists of 13 residues. The CDR3 DNA reads TGTGCCAGCAGCTTAATTCGCGGATATGGCTACACCTTC. Translating it yields CASSLIRGYGYTF.

The V gene is TRBV6-5, the J gene TRBJ1-4; the match to TRBD1 covers 9 bases. Per germline, CDR1 MNHEY and CDR2 SVGAGI. This CDR3 has 14 residues. The trim removed 6 bases at V and 7 bases at J, leaving 6 bases unmatched. DNA for the CDR3: TGTGCCAGCAGCAGGGACAGGGTGTCTGAAAAACTGTTTTTT. The encoded protein is CASSRDRVSEKLFF.

This clone appeared once. The rearrangement uses TRBV7-2 and TRBJ2-7; 7 bases line up with TRBD1. After removal of 5 bases from V and 0 bases from J, the junction contained 7 bases not matched to a gene. This CDR3 is 15 amino acids long. Germline loops: CDR1 SGHTA, CDR2 FQGNSA. Written as DNA, the CDR3 is TGTGCCAGCAGCCCCAACAACAGGGGCTCCTACGAGCAGTACTTC. Protein product: CASSPNNRGSYEQYF.

The chain employs TRBV5-1 and TRBJ2-7; D is perhaps TRBD1 (6 bases). The CDR3 length is 16 residues. The germline V gene encodes CDR1 SGHRS and CDR2 YFSETQ. V was trimmed by 4 bases and J by 5 bases, leaving 22 bases between them. CDR3 protein: CASSLEPKQGANEQYF. The CDR3 coding sequence is TGCGCCAGCAGCCTTGAACCTAAACAGGGAGCAAACGAGCAGTACTTC.

This clone appeared a single time. The chain combines TRBV18 with TRBJ2-1; 13 positions match TRBD2. The CDR3 totals 15 residues. Germline loops: CDR1 KGHSH, CDR2 LQKENI. The V segment lost 5 bases and the J segment 4 bases; nucleotides outside the gene matches: 2. CDR3 amino acids: CASSGTSGAYNEQFF. The CDR3 nucleotides read TGTGCCAGCTCAGGGACTAGCGGGGCTTACAATGAGCAGTTCTTC.

The rearrangement uses TRBV27 and TRBJ1-6; 10 positions agree with TRBD1. In germline, CDR1 is MNHEY, CDR2 SMNVEV (reference sequence). V lost 6 bases to trimming and J lost 0 bases; unmatched junction nucleotides: 8. The CDR3 has 18 residues. In DNA, the CDR3 is TGTGCCAGCAGGGCCGGGACAGGGGCTCTCTCCTATAATTCACCCCTCCACTTT. Its protein product is CASRAGTGALSYNSPLHF.

The V call is TRBV9, the J call TRBJ2-1, with 8 bases aligning to TRBD2. V lost 2 bases and J lost 3; bases outside the gene matches: 10. The CDR3 extends over 17 amino acids. CDR1 and CDR2 from the germline V gene are SGDLS and YYNGEE. The CDR3, as DNA: TGTGCCAGCAGCGTCCCAATCCGGGGGGGGAACTACAATGAGCAGTTCTTC. Translation: CASSVPIRGGNYNEQFF.

This chain's CDR3 is CASSFGNTGELFF. CDR3 bases: TGTGCCAGCAGCTTCGGGAACACCGGGGAGCTGTTTTTT. The V gene is TRBV7-8, the J gene TRBJ2-2; D unclear. Germline CDR1 is SGHVS and CDR2 is FQNEAQ. The CDR3 is 13 amino acids. The V and J ends lost 3 bases and 1 base respectively, with 3 bases between them.

This sequence joins TRBV6-5 and TRBJ1-1; D possibly corresponds to TRBD1 (5 bases). Looked up from germline, CDR1 is MNHEY and CDR2 is SVGAGI. There are 14 residues in the CDR3. The V and J ends lost 6 bases and 3 bases respectively, with 14 bases between them. The CDR3 DNA sequence: TGTGCCAGCAGAAATATAGGAGGGGACACTGAAGCTTTCTTT. Amino acids: CASRNIGGDTEAFF.

The chain carries TRBV20-1 and TRBJ1-3; D is unresolved. Per germline, CDR1 DFQATT and CDR2 SNEGSKA (reference sequence). V lost 3 bases, J lost 0 bases, and 9 bases lay in between. CDR3 length equals 14 residues. The CDR3 bases are TGCAGTGCTAGTCAACAGAGCTCTGGAAACACCATATATTTT. Its protein product is CSASQQSSGNTIYF.

The V gene is TRBV24-1, the J gene TRBJ2-3; D not certain. The germline V gene encodes CDR1 KGHDR and CDR2 SFDVKD. This CDR3 comprises 12 residues. V lost 3 bases, J lost 3 bases, and 3 bases lay in between. Written as DNA, the CDR3 is TGTGCCACCAGTGATCAGACAGATACGCAGTATTTT. Translation: CATSDQTDTQYF.

The V call is TRBV5-1, the J call TRBJ1-2, with TRBD1 matching over 10 bases. Germline V gives CDR1 SGHRS, CDR2 YFSETQ. This CDR3 contains 17 residues. The V gene end was trimmed by 2 bases and the J gene end by 1 base; junction bases not matched to a gene: 8. CDR3 amino acids: CASSLLTGTGVNYGYTF. DNA of the CDR3: TGCGCCAGCAGCTTATTAACCGGGACAGGGGTTAACTATGGCTACACCTTC.

This chain connects TRBV7-2 to TRBJ2-4; 13 bases map to TRBD2. The J segment lost 13 bases and the V segment lost 8 bases, leaving 14 bases of the junction unmatched. Looked up from germline, CDR1 is SGHTA and CDR2 is FQGNSA. This CDR3 spans 15 amino acids. The CDR3 DNA is TGTGCCAGCTCCGATTTCCTGTCGACTAGCGGGGGGCAGTACTTC. It encodes CASSDFLSTSGGQYF. Together with reference TRBV7-2 and TRBJ2-4, the CDR3 gives the full variable domain: GAGVSQSPSNKVTEKGKDVELRCDPISGHTALYWYRQSLGQGLEFLIYFQGNSAPDKSGLPSDRFSAERTGGSVSTLTIQRTQQEDSAVYLCASSDFLSTSGGQYFGAGTRLSVL.